This T cell receptor beta chain was retrieved from a study of shared clonotypes between healthy human individuals. Assay used: immunoSEQ multiplex PCR; TCRdb lists only in-frame clones, some missing. The table lists under 600,000 clones, less than 98% of them singletons. This CDR3 region has 16 residues. Trimming took 4 bases from V and 5 from J; bases not matched to a gene: 11. In germline, CDR1 is SGHNT, CDR2 YYREEE (reference sequence). Input material: naive CD4+ T cells sorted from blood. Specified subset: CD45RA+ positively selected. The chain links TRBV5-4 to TRBJ2-3; 9 bases map to TRBD2. This TCR was recovered from a woman in her 30s in good health. The DNA of the CDR3 is TGTGCCAGCAGCCCGGTAGCGGGAGCCGGTCTAGATACGCAGTATTTT. It yields the protein CASSPVAGAGLDTQYF.